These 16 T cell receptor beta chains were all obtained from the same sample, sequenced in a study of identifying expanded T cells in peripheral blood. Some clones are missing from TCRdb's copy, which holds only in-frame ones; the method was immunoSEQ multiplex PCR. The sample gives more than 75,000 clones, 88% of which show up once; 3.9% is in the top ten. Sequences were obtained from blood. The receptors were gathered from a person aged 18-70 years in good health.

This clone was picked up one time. CDR3 DNA sequence: TGTGCCAGTAGCCGGACTAGCGGGAACACCGGGGAGCTGTTTTTT. Its translation is CASSRTSGNTGELFF. The chain joins TRBV19 to TRBJ2-2; TRBD2 matches 10 bases. The V gene end was trimmed by 6 bases and the J gene end by 1 base; junction bases not matched to a gene: 2. CDR3 length: 15 amino acids. Germline V lookup: CDR1 LNHDA, CDR2 SQIVND (reference sequence). Full variable domain (missing parts from reference TRBV19 and TRBJ2-2): DGGITQSPKYLFRKEGQNVTLSCEQNLNHDAMYWYRQDPGQGLRLIYYSQIVNDFQKGDIAEGYSVSREKKESFPLTVTSAQKNPTAFYLCASSRTSGNTGELFFGEGSRLTVL.

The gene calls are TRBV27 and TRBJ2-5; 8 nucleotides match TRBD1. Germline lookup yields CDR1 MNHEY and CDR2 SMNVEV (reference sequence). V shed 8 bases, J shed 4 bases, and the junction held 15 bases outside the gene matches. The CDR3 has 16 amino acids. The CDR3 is CASRPPVAGGGETQYF. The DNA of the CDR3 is TGTGCCAGCCGACCCCCCGTAGCAGGGGGCGGAGAGACCCAGTACTTC.

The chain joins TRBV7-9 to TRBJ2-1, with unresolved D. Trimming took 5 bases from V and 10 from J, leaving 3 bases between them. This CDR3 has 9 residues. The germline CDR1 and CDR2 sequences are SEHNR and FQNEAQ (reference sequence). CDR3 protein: CASSQEQFF. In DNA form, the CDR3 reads TGTGCCAGCAGCCAGGAGCAGTTCTTC.

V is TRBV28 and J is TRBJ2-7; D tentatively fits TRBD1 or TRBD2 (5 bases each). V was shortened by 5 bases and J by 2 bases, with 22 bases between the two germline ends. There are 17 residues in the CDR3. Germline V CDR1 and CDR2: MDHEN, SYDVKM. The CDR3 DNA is TGTGCCAGCAGTGGGGGTGGTGGGCATCGGGCTACCTACGAGCAGTACTTC. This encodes CASSGGGGHRATYEQYF.

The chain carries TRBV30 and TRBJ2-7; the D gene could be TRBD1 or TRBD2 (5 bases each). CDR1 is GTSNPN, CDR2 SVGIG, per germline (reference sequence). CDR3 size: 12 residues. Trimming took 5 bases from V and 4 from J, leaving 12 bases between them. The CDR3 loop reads CAWGTGGYEQYF. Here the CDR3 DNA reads TGTGCCTGGGGGACGGGTGGGTACGAGCAGTACTTC. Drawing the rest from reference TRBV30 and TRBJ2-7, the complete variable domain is SQTIHQWPATLVQPVGSPLSLECTVEGTSNPNLYWYRQAAGRGLQLLFYSVGIGQISSEVPQNLSASRPQDRQFILSSKKLLLSDSGFYLCAWGTGGYEQYFGPGTRLTVT.

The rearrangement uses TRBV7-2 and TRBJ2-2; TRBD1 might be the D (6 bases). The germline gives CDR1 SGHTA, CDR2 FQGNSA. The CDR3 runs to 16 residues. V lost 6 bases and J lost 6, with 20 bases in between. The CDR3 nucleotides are TGTGCCAGCAGTACCCCTCGGAACAGGGCGGCCGGGGAGCTGTTTTTT. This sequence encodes CASSTPRNRAAGELFF. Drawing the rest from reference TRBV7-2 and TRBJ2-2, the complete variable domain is GAGVSQSPSNKVTEKGKDVELRCDPISGHTALYWYRQSLGQGLEFLIYFQGNSAPDKSGLPSDRFSAERTGGSVSTLTIQRTQQEDSAVYLCASSTPRNRAAGELFFGEGSRLTVL.

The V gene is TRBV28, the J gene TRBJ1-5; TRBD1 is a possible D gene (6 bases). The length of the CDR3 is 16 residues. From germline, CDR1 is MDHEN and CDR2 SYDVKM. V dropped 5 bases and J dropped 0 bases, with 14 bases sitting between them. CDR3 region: CASSPRGRSSNQPQHF. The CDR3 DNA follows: TGTGCCAGCAGTCCCCGGGGGCGGAGTAGCAATCAGCCCCAGCATTTT.

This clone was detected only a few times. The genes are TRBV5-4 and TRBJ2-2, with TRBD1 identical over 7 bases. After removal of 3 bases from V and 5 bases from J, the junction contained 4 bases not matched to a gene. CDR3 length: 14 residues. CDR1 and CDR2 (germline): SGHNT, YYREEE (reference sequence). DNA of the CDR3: TGTGCCAGCAGCTCAGGGGGTGGGACCGGGGAGCTGTTTTTT. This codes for CASSSGGGTGELFF.

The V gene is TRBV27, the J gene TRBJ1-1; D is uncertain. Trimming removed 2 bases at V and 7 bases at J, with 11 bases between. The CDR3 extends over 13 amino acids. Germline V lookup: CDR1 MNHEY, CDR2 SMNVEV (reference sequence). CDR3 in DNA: TGTGCCAGCAGTTTAAGGTCCGGCGTTGAAGCTTTCTTT. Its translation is CASSLRSGVEAFF.

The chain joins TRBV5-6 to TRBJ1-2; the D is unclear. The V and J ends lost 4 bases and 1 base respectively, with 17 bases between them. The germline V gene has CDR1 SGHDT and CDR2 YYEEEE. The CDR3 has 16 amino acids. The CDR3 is CASSPTPKGGNYGYTF. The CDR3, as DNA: TGTGCCAGCAGCCCTACCCCCAAGGGAGGTAACTATGGCTACACCTTC.

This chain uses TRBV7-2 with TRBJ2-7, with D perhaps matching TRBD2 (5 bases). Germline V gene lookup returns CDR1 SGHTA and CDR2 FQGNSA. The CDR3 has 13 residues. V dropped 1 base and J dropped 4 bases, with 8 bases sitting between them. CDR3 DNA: TGTGCCAGCAGCTTAGGTAGGGAGTACGAGCAGTACTTC. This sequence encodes CASSLGREYEQYF.

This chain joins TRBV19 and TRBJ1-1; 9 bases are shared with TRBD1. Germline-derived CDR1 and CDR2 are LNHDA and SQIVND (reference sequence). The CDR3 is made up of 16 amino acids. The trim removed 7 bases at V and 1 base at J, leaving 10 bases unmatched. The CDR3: CASKPRTGEGNTEAFF. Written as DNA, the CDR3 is TGTGCCAGTAAACCTAGGACAGGGGAGGGGAACACTGAAGCTTTCTTT.

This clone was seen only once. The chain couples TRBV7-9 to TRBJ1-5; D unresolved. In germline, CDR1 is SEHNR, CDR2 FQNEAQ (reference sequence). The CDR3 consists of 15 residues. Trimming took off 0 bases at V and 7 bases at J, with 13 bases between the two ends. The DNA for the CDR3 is TGTGCCAGCAGCTTAGCGGGAGGGTCTAACCAGCCCCAGCATTTT. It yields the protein CASSLAGGSNQPQHF.

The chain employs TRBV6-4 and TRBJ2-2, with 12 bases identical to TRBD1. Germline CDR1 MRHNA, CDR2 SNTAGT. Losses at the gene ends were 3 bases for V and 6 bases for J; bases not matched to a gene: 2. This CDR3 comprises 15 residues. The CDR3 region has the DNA TGTGCCAGCAGTGAAGGGACAGGGGGCGCCGGGGAGCTGTTTTTT. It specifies CASSEGTGGAGELFF.

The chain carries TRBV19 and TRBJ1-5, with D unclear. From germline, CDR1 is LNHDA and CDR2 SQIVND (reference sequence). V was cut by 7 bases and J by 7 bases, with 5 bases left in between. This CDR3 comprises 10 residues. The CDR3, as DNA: TGTGCCAGTAATCGCCAGCCCCAGCATTTT. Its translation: CASNRQPQHF.

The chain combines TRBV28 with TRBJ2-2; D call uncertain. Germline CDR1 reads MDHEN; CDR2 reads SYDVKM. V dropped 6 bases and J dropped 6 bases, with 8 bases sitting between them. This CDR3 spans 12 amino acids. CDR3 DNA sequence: TGTGCCAGCAGGGTCCCGCCCGGGGAGCTGTTTTTT. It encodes CASRVPPGELFF.